The TCR beta chain under discussion was sequenced for a study of identical twins. Findings and limits, study-wide: Instead of following the same donors, the conclusions were based on cross-sectional statistical analysis.

TCRdb re-derived calls from the 5' RACE reads in MiXCR, one entry per CDR3 protein. Here the sample spans a few hundred thousand distinct CDR3 sequences, nearly 9.5% being singletons. This clonotype was counted ten times or more. Antigen unknown. The sample was also linked to a second study, of yellow fever vaccine responses in identical twins.

Sequencing was done on a sample of CD8+ T cells sorted from blood. This TCR was sampled from a woman aged 18-30 years in good health.

This CDR3 is CASSSGQGETGELFF. The CDR3 DNA sequence: TGTGCCAGCAGCTCGGGACAGGGGGAGACCGGGGAGCTGTTTTTT. This chain connects TRBV7-9 to TRBJ2-2; TRBD1 matches 11 bases. V was clipped by 4 bases and J by 5 bases; unmatched bases: 3. CDR1 is SEHNR and CDR2 is FQNEAQ in the germline V gene (reference sequence). The CDR3 has 15 amino acids. Based on the CDR3 plus reference TRBV7-9 and TRBJ2-2, the full variable domain is DTGVSQNPRHKITKRGQNVTFRCDPISEHNRLYWYRQTLGQGPEFLTYFQNEAQLEKSRLLSDRFSAERPKGSFSTLEIQRTEQGDSAMYLCASSSGQGETGELFFGEGSRLTVL.